This passage covers 26 T cell receptor beta chains from one sample sequenced in a study of identifying expanded T cells in peripheral blood. The data were produced by immunoSEQ multiplex PCR, yet TCRdb's version contains in-frame clones alone and is incomplete. The top ten clones hold about 7% of a sample with around 84,000 clones, about 90% of them seen once. Sample: blood. The receptors originated from a person aged 18 to 75 in good health.

The chain has TRBV7-6 and TRBJ2-1, with TRBD1 identical over 7 bases. This CDR3 region has 15 residues. J gave up 7 bases and V 5 bases, and 11 bases lay outside the gene matches. Per germline, CDR1 SGHVS and CDR2 FNYEAQ. Here the CDR3 DNA reads TGTGCCAGCAGCCTCGACAGGGTGCTGGAAAATGAGCAGTTCTTC. Translation gives CASSLDRVLENEQFF. Full variable domain (rest looked up from reference TRBV7-6 and TRBJ2-1): GAGVSQSPRYKVTKRGQDVALRCDPISGHVSLYWYRQALGQGPEFLTYFNYEAQQDKSGLPNDRFSAERPEGSISTLTIQRTEQRDSAMYRCASSLDRVLENEQFFGPGTRLTVL.

Only one count was recorded for this clone. The V and J genes are TRBV5-4 and TRBJ1-2, with TRBD1 matching over 9 bases. The V gene's germline CDR1 is SGHNT and CDR2 YYREEE (reference sequence). This CDR3 has 14 amino acids. Germline trimming cut 2 bases from V and 7 bases from J; bases unmatched to any gene: 6. The CDR3 loop reads CASSLDQDRGGYTF. CDR3 nucleotide sequence: TGTGCCAGCAGCTTAGACCAGGACAGGGGTGGCTACACCTTC.

V is TRBV5-1 and J is TRBJ1-6, with TRBD1 as a possible D gene (5 bases). The CDR3 is made up of 18 amino acids. V was pared by 0 bases and J by 7 bases, with 20 bases between. Germline V gene sequence: CDR1 SGHRS, CDR2 YFSETQ. CDR3 loop: CASSLVQGGPYGNSPLHF. The DNA of the CDR3 is TGCGCCAGCAGCTTGGTTCAGGGAGGGCCTTATGGGAATTCACCCCTCCACTTT.

This chain uses TRBV18 with TRBJ1-4, with 7 positions matching TRBD1. CDR3 size: 15 residues. The V and J ends lost 4 bases and 3 bases, in that order; junction bases with no gene match: 5. The germline V gene encodes CDR1 KGHSH and CDR2 LQKENI. The CDR3 DNA reads TGTGCCAGCTCACTACAGGGACAGCCTAATGAAAAACTGTTTTTT. This codes for CASSLQGQPNEKLFF.

V usage is TRBV11-2 and J usage is TRBJ2-6; 7 nucleotides match TRBD2. J was trimmed by 2 bases and V by 2 bases; bases with no gene match: 9. This CDR3 is 18 amino acids long. CDR1 is SGHAT and CDR2 is FQNNGV in the germline V gene. The CDR3 sequence: CASSLNRDYRPGANVLTF. The DNA of the CDR3 is TGTGCCAGCAGCTTAAACCGGGACTACCGCCCTGGGGCCAACGTCCTGACTTTC.

The chain links TRBV7-8 to TRBJ2-2, with a weak D call TRBD1 (6 bases). Trimming removed 6 bases from V and 4 bases from J, with 12 bases in between. The germline CDR1 and CDR2 sequences are SGHVS and FQNEAQ. The CDR3 sequence is 14 residues long. The CDR3 region has the DNA TGTGCCAGCAGACAAGACAGGTTCACCGGGGAGCTGTTTTTT. Encoded protein: CASRQDRFTGELFF.

This chain uses TRBV4-3 with TRBJ1-2; 9 bases line up with TRBD1. Germline trimming cut 0 bases from V and 7 bases from J; bases unmatched to any gene: 9. CDR3 size: 16 residues. Germline V gene data show CDR1 as LGHNA and CDR2 as YSLEER. The CDR3 protein is CASSQDRSGTGSGYTF. CDR3 nucleotide sequence: TGCGCCAGCAGCCAAGATCGGAGTGGGACAGGGAGTGGCTACACCTTC.

This clone was observed a handful of times. The rearrangement links TRBV6-5 to TRBJ1-6; possible D gene TRBD1, 5 bases. V was shortened by 0 bases and J by 7 bases, with 7 bases between the two germline ends. The CDR3 runs 14 residues. The germline gives CDR1 MNHEY, CDR2 SVGAGI. CDR3 in DNA: TGTGCCAGCAGTTACTCGGGACGGAATTCACCCCTCCACTTT. It is translated as CASSYSGRNSPLHF.

The DNA of the CDR3 is TGTGCCAGCAGCTTAGCGGTTAATTGGGAGACCTCTGGAAACACCATATATTTT. This encodes CASSLAVNWETSGNTIYF. The chain employs TRBV7-6 and TRBJ1-3; D is unclear. V dropped 0 bases and J dropped 0 bases, with 15 bases sitting between them. This CDR3 spans 18 amino acids. The germline V gene encodes CDR1 SGHVS and CDR2 FNYEAQ.

The rearrangement links TRBV10-1 to TRBJ2-5; 9 nucleotides agree with TRBD2. V gave up 4 bases and J gave up 4 bases; unmatched junction bases: 7. Germline V CDR1 and CDR2: WNHNN, SYGVQD (reference sequence). The CDR3 is 15 residues long. The CDR3: CASSGGAGGRETQYF. In DNA, the CDR3 is TGCGCCAGCAGTGGTGGAGCGGGGGGCCGAGAGACCCAGTACTTC.

The chain is built from TRBV7-3 and TRBJ1-1; TRBD1 is a possible D gene (5 bases). Per germline, CDR1 SGHTA and CDR2 FQGTGA. CDR3 length: 13 residues. Between the trimmed V and J ends, which lost 4 bases and 7 bases, there was a span of 13 bases. The CDR3 sequence: CASSSGGLLEAFF. In nucleotides, the CDR3 is TGTGCCAGCAGCTCCGGGGGACTCCTTGAAGCTTTCTTT. Drawing the rest from reference TRBV7-3 and TRBJ1-1, the complete variable domain is GAGVSQTPSNKVTEKGKYVELRCDPISGHTALYWYRQSLGQGPEFLIYFQGTGAADDSGLPNDRFFAVRPEGSVSTLKIQRTERGDSAVYLCASSSGGLLEAFFGQGTRLTVV.

This clone was seen once. The chain joins TRBV2 to TRBJ1-2; unclear D gene. Trimming cost V 3 bases and J 3 bases, with 8 bases left between them. The CDR3 spans 13 residues. CDR1 is SNHLY and CDR2 is FYNNEI in the germline V gene. The CDR3 DNA is TGTGCCAGCAGTGAGGTATGGGACTATGGCTACACCTTC. Its protein is CASSEVWDYGYTF.

The rearrangement joins TRBV5-1 to TRBJ1-1; D is ambiguous. Trimming removed 0 bases from V and 3 bases from J, with 18 bases in between. Germline V gene sequence: CDR1 SGHRS, CDR2 YFSETQ. CDR3 length equals 17 residues. The CDR3 spells CASSLGGNLQGYTEAFF. Written as DNA, the CDR3 is TGCGCCAGCAGCTTGGGAGGGAACCTCCAAGGGTACACTGAAGCTTTCTTT.

The rearrangement uses TRBV11-2 and TRBJ2-7; TRBD1 or TRBD2 may be the D gene (5 bases each). The V gene's germline CDR1 is SGHAT and CDR2 FQNNGV. The CDR3 contains 15 residues. The ends were cut back, 5 bases at V and 4 bases at J, with 18 bases in the middle. DNA for the CDR3: TGTGCCAGCAGCCTAATCCGGGACCCGCTTTACGAGCAGTACTTC. Protein: CASSLIRDPLYEQYF.

The chain couples TRBV5-1 to TRBJ2-7; 8 bases agree with TRBD2. V lost 0 bases to trimming and J lost 5 bases; unmatched junction nucleotides: 7. CDR1 is SGHRS, CDR2 YFSETQ, per germline. The CDR3 totals 15 residues. CDR3 loop: CASSLGLAPPHEQYF. The CDR3 DNA is TGCGCCAGCAGCTTGGGACTAGCGCCCCCCCACGAGCAGTACTTC.

This clone was recorded only once. This rearrangement joins TRBV2 to TRBJ2-1; 11 bases fit TRBD2. The CDR3 is made up of 15 amino acids. Trimming cost V 6 bases and J 8 bases; bases outside gene matches: 9. In germline, CDR1 is SNHLY, CDR2 FYNNEI. The CDR3 sequence: CASSETSGSGDEQFF. The CDR3 DNA follows: TGTGCCAGCAGCGAAACTAGCGGGAGTGGCGATGAGCAGTTCTTC.

V gene TRBV7-2 combines with J gene TRBJ1-1, with D possibly being TRBD1 (5 bases). The CDR3 extends over 15 amino acids. Germline CDR1 SGHTA, CDR2 FQGNSA. Trimming took 5 bases from V and 7 from J, leaving 20 bases between them. This CDR3 is CASSRTSRQSNEAFF. The CDR3 nucleotides read TGTGCCAGCAGCCGAACGTCCCGACAGTCGAATGAAGCTTTCTTT.

V usage is TRBV7-9 and J usage is TRBJ2-5; 9 nucleotides agree with TRBD1. J gave up 5 bases and V 5 bases, and 3 bases lay outside the gene matches. CDR3 length equals 13 residues. CDR1 is SEHNR and CDR2 is FQNEAQ in the germline V gene (reference sequence). The CDR3 nucleotides read TGTGCCAGCAGCACAGGGGGCGGGGAGACCCAGTACTTC. Amino acid sequence: CASSTGGGETQYF.

The chain uses TRBV30 and TRBJ1-1; TRBD1 might be the D (6 bases). Trimming stripped 3 bases from V and 1 base from J, with 15 bases between. The CDR3 length is 15 residues. CDR1 is GTSNPN and CDR2 is SVGIG in the germline V gene (reference sequence). The DNA of the CDR3 is TGTGCCTGGAGGGACCGGGGGCAGGGGAACACTGAAGCTTTCTTT. Amino acid sequence: CAWRDRGQGNTEAFF.

The rearrangement uses TRBV19 and TRBJ2-1, with D uncertain. The CDR3 length is 16 residues. V lost 4 bases and J 3 bases, leaving 16 bases between the germline ends. Germline loops: CDR1 LNHDA, CDR2 SQIVND (reference sequence). The CDR3 sequence: CASSKMIDALYNEQFF. CDR3 DNA: TGTGCCAGTAGTAAAATGATCGACGCCCTCTACAATGAGCAGTTCTTC.

This clone was detected once. V and J are TRBV5-1 and TRBJ1-1; no firm D call. The CDR3 totals 16 residues. With 1 base removed from V and 5 bases from J, the gap between germline ends came to 18 bases. CDR1 SGHRS and CDR2 YFSETQ come from the germline V gene. The DNA for the CDR3 is TGCGCCAGCAGCTTGCGTGACCCTACCTTGGGGACTGAAGCTTTCTTT. Protein sequence: CASSLRDPTLGTEAFF.

The V and J genes are TRBV2 and TRBJ1-1; D is unclear. V lost 6 bases and J 3 bases, leaving 2 bases between the germline ends. There are 10 residues in the CDR3. In germline, CDR1 is SNHLY, CDR2 FYNNEI. In DNA form, the CDR3 reads TGTGCCAGCAGCGACACTGAAGCTTTCTTT. It codes for CASSDTEAFF.

The V and J genes are TRBV30 and TRBJ2-3; the D gene could be TRBD1 or TRBD2 (6 bases each). This CDR3 has 15 amino acids. The V end was cut by 2 bases, the J end by 6 bases, with 18 bases between. Germline loops: CDR1 GTSNPN, CDR2 SVGIG (reference sequence). Here the CDR3 reads CAWSRGRESGDTQYF. Here the CDR3 DNA reads TGTGCCTGGAGTCGGGGGCGGGAATCGGGGGATACGCAGTATTTT.

The chain is built from TRBV30 and TRBJ1-6, with 7 bases aligning to TRBD1. Germline V CDR1 and CDR2: GTSNPN, SVGIG (reference sequence). Losses at the gene ends were 4 bases for V and 6 bases for J; bases not matched to a gene: 9. This CDR3 is 15 amino acids long. The CDR3 DNA sequence: TGTGCCTGGACCGGGTGGGACAGCTTTAATTCACCCCTCCACTTT. Translated, it gives CAWTGWDSFNSPLHF.

This clone was detected only once. The rearrangement links TRBV5-1 to TRBJ2-1; D may be TRBD1 (5 bases). V dropped 7 bases and J dropped 9 bases, with 14 bases sitting between them. The CDR3 is 12 residues long. The germline V gene encodes CDR1 SGHRS and CDR2 YFSETQ. The CDR3 spells CASYARVTEQFF. Written as DNA, the CDR3 is TGCGCCAGCTACGCCAGGGTTACTGAGCAGTTCTTC.

The chain is built from TRBV4-2 and TRBJ2-1; D not resolved. Germline V lookup: CDR1 LGHNA, CDR2 YNFKEQ. The V and J ends lost 1 base and 7 bases respectively, with 11 bases between them. The CDR3 has 14 amino acids. For the CDR3, the DNA is TGTGCCAGCAGCCAAGCATGGCGAATGAATGAGCAGTTCTTC. This encodes CASSQAWRMNEQFF.